The T cell receptor (beta chain) under discussion was sequenced for a study of T cell changes during pregnancy in multiple sclerosis. The protocol was immunoSEQ multiplex PCR, while the TCRdb copy is restricted to in-frame clones and leaves out a portion. The sample lists roughly 83,000 clones; over 80% were seen once. Concerning this clone: The sample holds other DNA sequences that translate to the same CDR3.

Germline V gene lookup returns CDR1 MNHEY and CDR2 SMNVEV (reference sequence). J gave up 0 bases and V 6 bases, and 2 bases lay outside the gene matches. The CDR3 covers 14 residues. The sample was PBMCs, taken in the first trimester of pregnancy. The chain recombines TRBV27 with TRBJ2-3; 8 bases map to TRBD2. This clonotype was obtained from a female donor in good health, serving as a control in a pregnancy study. Some clones in this sample may be carry-over from other donors' samples. This CDR3 reads CASSGGASTDTQYF. CDR3 coding DNA: TGTGCCAGCAGCGGGGGGGCCAGCACAGATACGCAGTATTTT.